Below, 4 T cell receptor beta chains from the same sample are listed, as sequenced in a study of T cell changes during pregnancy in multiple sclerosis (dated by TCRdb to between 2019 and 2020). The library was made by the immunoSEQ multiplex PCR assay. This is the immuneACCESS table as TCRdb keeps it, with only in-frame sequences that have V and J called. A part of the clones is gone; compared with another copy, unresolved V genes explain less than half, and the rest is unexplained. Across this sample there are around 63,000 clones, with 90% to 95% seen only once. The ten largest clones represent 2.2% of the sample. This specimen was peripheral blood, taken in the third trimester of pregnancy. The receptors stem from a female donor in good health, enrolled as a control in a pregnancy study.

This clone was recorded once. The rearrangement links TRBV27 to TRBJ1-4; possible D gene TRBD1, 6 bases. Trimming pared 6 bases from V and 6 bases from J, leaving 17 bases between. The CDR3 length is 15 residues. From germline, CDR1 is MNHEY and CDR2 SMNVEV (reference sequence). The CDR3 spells CASSRSGRTDEKLFF. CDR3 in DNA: TGTGCCAGCAGCAGATCGGGACGGACAGATGAAAAACTGTTTTTT. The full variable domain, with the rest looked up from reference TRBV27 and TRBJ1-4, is EAQVTQNPRYLITVTGKKLTVTCSQNMNHEYMSWYRQDPGLGLRQIYYSMNVEVTDKGDVPEGYKVSRKEKRNFPLILESPSPNQTSLYFCASSRSGRTDEKLFFGSGTQLSVL.

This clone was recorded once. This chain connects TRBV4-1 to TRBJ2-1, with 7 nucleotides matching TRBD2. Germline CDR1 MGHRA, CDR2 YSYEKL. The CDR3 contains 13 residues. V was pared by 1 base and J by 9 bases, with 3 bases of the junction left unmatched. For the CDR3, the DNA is TGCGCCAGCAGCCAAGGACTAGCAGTTGAGCAGTTCTTC. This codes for CASSQGLAVEQFF.

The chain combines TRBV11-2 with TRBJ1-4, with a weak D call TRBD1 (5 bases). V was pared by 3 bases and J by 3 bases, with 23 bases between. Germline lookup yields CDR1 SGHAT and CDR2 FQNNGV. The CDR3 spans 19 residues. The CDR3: CASSFTMPFGGRANEKLFF. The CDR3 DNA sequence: TGTGCCAGCAGCTTCACCATGCCTTTCGGGGGTCGAGCTAATGAAAAACTGTTTTTT.

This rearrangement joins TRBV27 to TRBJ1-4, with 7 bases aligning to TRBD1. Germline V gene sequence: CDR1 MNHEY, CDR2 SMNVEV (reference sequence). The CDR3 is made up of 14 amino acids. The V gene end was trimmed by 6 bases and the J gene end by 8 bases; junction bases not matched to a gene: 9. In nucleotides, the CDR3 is TGTGCCAGCAGCCTACAGGGGAGTAGGGAAAAACTGTTTTTT. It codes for CASSLQGSREKLFF.